This entry lists 20 T cell receptor beta chains sequenced from one sample in a study of T cell repertoires in cytomegalovirus infection. In TCRdb, the reads were re-called with MiXCR into one record per CDR3 protein. The repertoire holds around 330,000 distinct CDR3 sequences, with roughly 17% as singletons. Source material: PBMCs. These TCRs come from a human donor in good health (CMV status not recorded). Some clones in this sample may be carry-over from other donors' samples.

This clonotype was seen a handful of times. The chain employs TRBV9 and TRBJ1-5; no clear D gene. CDR3 length equals 14 residues. From germline, CDR1 is SGDLS and CDR2 YYNGEE. Trimming cost V 0 bases and J 2 bases, with 6 bases left between them. The CDR3 DNA reads as TGTGCCAGCAGCGTAGATGGGCGCAATCAGCCCCAGCATTTT. Its protein product is CASSVDGRNQPQHF.

This chain connects TRBV10-3 to TRBJ1-4; perhaps TRBD1 as D (5 bases). Germline-derived CDR1 and CDR2 are ENHRY and SYGVKD. The CDR3 is made up of 15 amino acids. The ends were cut back, 3 bases at V and 0 bases at J, with 8 bases in the middle. CDR3 region: CAISETGPTNEKLFF. CDR3 nucleotide sequence: TGTGCCATCAGTGAAACAGGTCCAACTAATGAAAAACTGTTTTTT.

This clonotype came up many times. The chain combines TRBV7-9 with TRBJ2-3; 9 nucleotides agree with TRBD1. Trimming cost V 5 bases and J 4 bases; bases outside gene matches: 10. This CDR3 spans 16 amino acids. The germline CDR1 and CDR2 sequences are SEHNR and FQNEAQ (reference sequence). CDR3 protein: CASSGSDRGFADTQYF. The CDR3 region has the DNA TGTGCCAGCAGCGGGAGCGACAGGGGGTTCGCAGATACGCAGTATTTT.

The table lists this clonotype with many counts. This sequence joins TRBV12-3 or TRBV12-4 and TRBJ1-1; D unclear. This CDR3 has 13 residues. The V end lost 2 bases, the J end lost 3 bases, and 7 bases lay between the germline ends. In DNA, the CDR3 is TGTGCCAGCAGTTTATTCGGGGACACTGAAGCTTTCTTT. Its translation is CASSLFGDTEAFF.

This clonotype was counted ten times or more. The J gene is TRBJ1-2, the V gene TRBV12-3 or TRBV12-4; 9 bases align to TRBD1. This CDR3 has 14 residues. Trimming at V came to 3 bases and at J to 7 bases, leaving 6 bases not matched to a gene. This chain's CDR3 is CASSFSTGGSGYTF. The CDR3 bases are TGTGCCAGCAGTTTCTCGACAGGGGGAAGTGGCTACACCTTC.

The rearrangement joins TRBV2 to TRBJ2-2; D is possibly TRBD1 (7 bases). V was pared by 6 bases and J by 3 bases, with 17 bases between. The V gene's germline CDR1 is SNHLY and CDR2 FYNNEI. The CDR3 length is 16 residues. The CDR3 loop is CASSIQGGSYTGELFF. In nucleotides, the CDR3 is TGTGCCAGCAGCATCCAGGGGGGAAGTTACACCGGGGAGCTGTTTTTT.

This clonotype showed up just a few times. This chain uses TRBV12-5 with TRBJ2-7; possibly TRBD2 for D (5 bases). This CDR3 spans 16 amino acids. Trimming cost V 1 base and J 3 bases, with 16 bases left between them. Germline V gene lookup returns CDR1 LGHNT and CDR2 FRNRAP. The CDR3 DNA reads as TGTGCTAGTGGTTTGGGACCGGGATCAATAGGCTACGAGCAGTACTTC. As protein: CASGLGPGSIGYEQYF.

This clonotype was detected many times. V gene TRBV7-6 combines with J gene TRBJ2-1; 7 bases are shared with TRBD1. The CDR3 contains 17 residues. Per germline, CDR1 SGHVS and CDR2 FNYEAQ. Trimming at V came to 2 bases and at J to 2 bases, leaving 9 bases not matched to a gene. CDR3: CASSLTLEGGPYNEQFF. The CDR3 DNA is TGTGCCAGCAGCTTAACTTTGGAAGGGGGCCCCTACAATGAGCAGTTCTTC.

This clonotype was seen more than once but under ten times. The chain joins TRBV28 to TRBJ2-7, with 10 bases fitting TRBD2. The germline CDR1 and CDR2 sequences are MDHEN and SYDVKM. V gave up 3 bases and J gave up 0 bases; unmatched junction bases: 5. The CDR3 is 16 amino acids. The CDR3 reads CASSFGLAEPSYEQYF. CDR3 nucleotide sequence: TGTGCCAGCAGTTTTGGACTAGCGGAGCCCTCCTACGAGCAGTACTTC.

This clonotype showed up just a few times. This sequence joins TRBV6-1 and TRBJ2-1; the match to TRBD1 covers 7 bases. The CDR3 length is 13 residues. Germline loops: CDR1 MNHNS, CDR2 SASEGT. V trimming: 7 bases; J trimming: 7 bases; junction bases outside the gene matches: 7. The CDR3 spells CASTRMGQNEQFF. CDR3 coding DNA: TGTGCCAGCACTAGAATGGGACAGAATGAGCAGTTCTTC.

This clonotype was counted at least ten times. The V call is TRBV7-2, the J call TRBJ2-5, with D unclear. Trimming cost V 5 bases and J 6 bases, with 7 bases left between them. Germline loops: CDR1 SGHTA, CDR2 FQGNSA. This CDR3 has 11 amino acids. The CDR3 bases are TGTGCCAGCAGCCAACGTCAGACCCAGTACTTC. Protein product: CASSQRQTQYF.

This clonotype has a handful of counts. The chain uses TRBV10-3 and TRBJ2-3, with D perhaps matching TRBD1 (5 bases). Germline CDR1 ENHRY, CDR2 SYGVKD. The CDR3 runs 16 residues. V dropped 4 bases and J dropped 1 base, with 15 bases sitting between them. The CDR3 DNA is TGTGCCATCAGTGCGTCGGTGGGGCAGCGCACAGATACGCAGTATTTT. As protein: CAISASVGQRTDTQYF.

The chain joins TRBV7-2 to TRBJ1-1; 8 bases map to TRBD1. The length of the CDR3 is 14 residues. The V and J ends lost 5 bases and 6 bases, in that order; junction bases with no gene match: 8. Per the germline V gene, CDR1 is SGHTA and CDR2 is FQGNSA. CDR3 sequence: CASSISQQGAEAFF. CDR3 DNA: TGTGCCAGCAGCATTAGCCAACAGGGGGCTGAAGCTTTCTTT. Full variable domain (missing parts from reference TRBV7-2 and TRBJ1-1): GAGVSQSPSNKVTEKGKDVELRCDPISGHTALYWYRQSLGQGLEFLIYFQGNSAPDKSGLPSDRFSAERTGGSVSTLTIQRTQQEDSAVYLCASSISQQGAEAFFGQGTRLTVV.

CDR3: CASNLGIYSNQPQHF. DNA of the CDR3: TGTGCCAGCAACTTGGGTATTTATAGCAATCAGCCCCAGCATTTT. The rearrangement links TRBV12-3 or TRBV12-4 to TRBJ1-5; D is unclear. This CDR3 region has 15 residues. The V and J ends lost 7 bases and 0 bases respectively, with 13 bases between them.

This clonotype was found a few times. This rearrangement joins TRBV5-6 to TRBJ2-1; 10 bases agree with TRBD1. Trimming removed 2 bases from V and 2 bases from J; junction bases left unmatched: 1. The CDR3 covers 15 residues. Germline V CDR1 and CDR2: SGHDT, YYEEEE. The CDR3 DNA reads TGTGCCAGCAGCTTTGGGACAGGGGCCTACAATGAGCAGTTCTTC. Translating it yields CASSFGTGAYNEQFF.

In this sample, this clonotype turned up a few times. The V call is TRBV2, the J call TRBJ1-2, with 8 bases fitting TRBD1. Unmatched junction bases numbered 6, after V lost 4 bases and J lost 8 bases. The length of the CDR3 is 13 residues. The V gene's germline CDR1 is SNHLY and CDR2 FYNNEI. CDR3: CASSGQGIGGYTF. CDR3 DNA sequence: TGTGCCAGCAGTGGACAGGGGATAGGCGGCTACACCTTC.

This clonotype was counted a few times. J is TRBJ1-1 and V is TRBV7-2; TRBD1 is a possible D gene (6 bases). V was shortened by 5 bases and J by 1 base, with 11 bases between the two germline ends. The CDR3 loop spans 14 amino acids. Germline V gene lookup returns CDR1 SGHTA and CDR2 FQGNSA. The CDR3 loop reads CASSRGGRNTEAFF. In DNA, the CDR3 is TGTGCCAGCAGCCGGGGGGGCAGGAACACTGAAGCTTTCTTT.

The gene calls are TRBV20-1 and TRBJ2-1, with a tentative D call TRBD2 (6 bases). Trimming cost V 1 base and J 5 bases, with 15 bases left between them. Looked up from germline, CDR1 is DFQATT and CDR2 is SNEGSKA (reference sequence). The CDR3 extends over 15 amino acids. This CDR3 reads CSARVLGTPDNEQFF. The CDR3 DNA is TGCAGTGCTAGAGTACTCGGGACTCCTGACAATGAGCAGTTCTTC.

The gene calls are TRBV2 and TRBJ2-4, with 7 bases lining up with TRBD1. The length of the CDR3 is 15 residues. CDR1 and CDR2 (germline): SNHLY, FYNNEI. The V gene end was trimmed by 3 bases and the J gene end by 0 bases; junction bases not matched to a gene: 2. DNA of the CDR3: TGTGCCAGCAGTGACCAGGGGGTAGCCAAAAACATTCAGTACTTC. The encoded protein is CASSDQGVAKNIQYF. Combining the CDR3 with reference TRBV2 and TRBJ2-4 gives the whole variable domain EPEVTQTPSHQVTQMGQEVILRCVPISNHLYFYWYRQILGQKVEFLVSFYNNEISEKSEIFDDQFSVERPDGSNFTLKIRSTKLEDSAMYFCASSDQGVAKNIQYFGAGTRLSVL.

This rearrangement joins TRBV20-1 to TRBJ2-5; D is unresolved. The CDR3 has 14 amino acids. Germline lookup yields CDR1 DFQATT and CDR2 SNEGSKA (reference sequence). Trimming took 3 bases from V and 6 from J, leaving 17 bases between them. The CDR3 bases are TGCAGTGCTAGTAATCATGAGGTGAGACAGACCCAGTACTTC. This codes for CSASNHEVRQTQYF.